The entry below describes one T cell receptor (beta chain). There is no known antigen for this receptor. Base-call qualities are not available, and no considerably larger clone is one nucleotide away. Libraries came from the immunoSEQ multiplex PCR assay. The multiplex PCR relied on a mix of 60 forward primers for TCR Vbeta segments and 13 reverse primers for TCR Jbeta segments. The CDR3 region of rearranged TCR beta genes was amplified from genomic DNA with a multiplex PCR assay. On the Illumina HiSeq System, the amplified TCR beta libraries were sequenced as 87-base-pair reads. Per the authors' processing: A later analysis counted about 76 million unique TCR beta chains across the 500 to 850 repertoires, and around 12 million of these chains were shared by at least two donors. Raw reads were error-corrected and collapsed into unique sequences with a nearest-neighbor algorithm that merged closely related sequences to remove PCR and sequencing errors. CDR3 sequences were aligned to IMGT reference sequences to assign V, D and J gene segments. For a sequence to be retained, a match of at least six nucleotides was required to both a V gene segment and a J gene segment. A rearrangement counted as productive if the CDR3 had no stop codons and remained in frame with V and J, and every other rearrangement counted as non-productive. Following IMGT convention, CDR3 was defined as the stretch from the second conserved V-encoded cysteine up to the conserved J-encoded phenylalanine. In an earlier analysis of some 550 of the donors, sequences lacking an unambiguous match to a single V gene segment were excluded. In an earlier analysis of several hundred of the donors, V segments were called functional above 56.7% productive rearrangements and were called segregating when the between-donor standard deviation exceeded 5%. A statistical classification framework was developed to diagnose cytomegalovirus status using the catalog of TCR beta chain sequences. In a later analysis, V and J genes were assigned by comparing TCR nucleotide sequences against IMGT/GENE-DB human TR gene sequences. A later analysis assigned CDR3 sequences and most-parsimonious VDJ recombination scenarios with the TCRdist pipeline. In a later analysis, each TCR beta chain was defined by its CDR3 amino acid sequence together with its V-gene family, and reads lacking a unique V-gene family were excluded. A later analysis removed nearly 600 highly shared, low-generation-probability nucleotide sequences to deal with suspected cross-contamination and a sequencing artifact. In a later analysis, a clonal expansion index for each public chain was calculated from normalized within-repertoire ranks of inferred template counts. In a later analysis, generation probabilities were computed with a VDJ recombination model fitted to out-of-frame rearrangements, and the resulting probabilities were checked against IGoR. In a later analysis, hypergeometric tests were used to score TCR-TCR, TCR-HLA and TCR-CMV co-occurrence, with a repertoire-size bias correction applied to TCR pairs. In a later analysis, false discovery rates were estimated by permuting HLA or CMV assignments 20 times. A later analysis grouped co-occurring TCRs with DBSCAN, adding TCRdist sequence similarity when clustering within HLA-allele-positive subsets. For co-occurrence clustering, repertoires with fewer than 30,000 or more than 120,000 public chains were excluded, along with five repertoires with anomalous nucleotide sharing. TCRdb mirrors the immuneACCESS table, restricted to in-frame sequences. Some clones are absent from its copies; in checked studies, under half trace to an unresolved V gene, and the reason for the others is unknown. V and J calls plus clone size are reproduced from that table; the DNA served to infer D and trimming. Here the sample has 130,000 to 150,000 clones; approximately 80% occur a single time. The ten largest clones take up 5.5% to 6% of the sample.

The cohort was made up of roughly 670 healthy bone marrow donors. At the time of sampling, all cohort members were nominally healthy, though unrecorded immune exposures were likely present. The donor was CMV seropositive and was included in the group of 250 to 300 seropositive cohort members. Every donor gave a peripheral blood sample, and the peripheral blood mononuclear cells from that sample were used for TCR beta sequencing. Genomic DNA extraction from the blood cell samples was performed with the Qiagen DNeasy Blood Extraction Kit. This sample was included in a study of cytomegalovirus exposure and HLA in healthy donors (dated 2017 in TCRdb). For the study in its entirety: According to an earlier analysis of 550 to 700 of the donors, some 180 million T cells yielded approximately 120 million unique TCR beta sequences and 276 Gb of sequence data. Roughly 300 gigabases of sequencing data and approximately 80 million unique TCR sequences were included in an early release covering roughly 600 HLA-typed donors. Of the roughly 400 genotyped donors, less than 90% were placed in the genetic ancestry cluster associated with self-reported Caucasian donors. The study aimed to test whether signatures of past pathogen exposure could be identified by cataloging public T cell receptors. The study profiled the T cell repertoires of more than 500 subjects by immunosequencing and related them to cytomegalovirus serostatus. Besides the first cohort of approximately 670 subjects, a separate validation cohort made up of over 95 different subjects was used. The study combined high-throughput TCR immunosequencing, statistical association of individual TCRs with disease status, and machine learning to predict cytomegalovirus infection status. In a later analysis, previously published TCR beta repertoires from several hundred donors were re-analyzed and high-resolution HLA genotyping was added so that TCR occurrence patterns could be studied. Rather than drawing on any new phenotypic data, the later analysis identified candidate immune exposures from TCR beta sequences and the way those sequences occurred across donors. An earlier analysis of 587 of the donors applied high-throughput TCR beta sequencing to assess whether each TCR beta V gene segment acted as functional or pseudogenic. Alongside the repertoire data, information on donor age, sex, ethnicity and CMV serostatus was compiled. A later genetic analysis took genome-wide SNP genotypes for about 55% of the 666 donors and used that subset as a discovery cohort. All discovery cohort repertoires had been generated on a single sequencing platform. Class I and class II HLA loci were covered by the typing at four-digit resolution. Typing coverage varied by locus: roughly 629-640 donors for A, B, C, DRB1 and DQB1; roughly 560 for DQA1; over 600 for DPA1; some 470 for DPB1. Several DR-DQ haplotypes were handled as single units for association and clustering because linkage in the cohort was strong. Among 350 to 400 genotyped donors of the cohort, an average of 235,054 unique TCR beta nucleotide sequences were sequenced per donor, roughly 20% of them non-productive. Here is what the overall study found, with its caveats: In a later analysis, the rate of TCR association differed among HLA loci, with DRB1 alleles having the most associated TCRs and HLA-C alleles having the fewest. A group of highly shared sequence variants was considered likely to be a technical artifact of the sequencing pipeline. Across donors, most TCR sequences were observed very rarely, whereas some public TCRs were present in many individuals. Compared with equally common non-associated chains, HLA-associated TCR beta chains in a later analysis were more clonally expanded and had lower generation probabilities. Sequencing depth was assumed to be roughly uniform across donors in the presence/absence analyses, though that assumption may not hold. In the study, approximately 160 TCR beta chains were listed as associated with cytomegalovirus. In an earlier analysis of under 600 of the donors, most TCR beta V segments were observed in productive rearrangements about 87% or about 30% of the time, broadly matching IMGT annotations. The authors suggested that the approach could potentially be extended to other disease states and immunological phenotypes. When HLA alleles, especially DR and DQ, strongly co-occurred, attributing TCR associations to individual alleles was difficult. Several of the top co-occurrence clusters appeared to be linked to parvovirus B19, influenza, CMV and Epstein-Barr virus, according to a later analysis. A later genetic analysis associated a missense DCLRE1C variant with V-gene and J-gene trimming of TCR beta chains, and an independent cohort replicated the association. A later analysis found that most CMV-associated TCR beta chains appeared HLA-restricted, with HLA associations seemingly driven largely by CMV exposure. Because counts were too low, seventeen rarely observed V segments, including chromosome 9 orphons, were excluded from the earlier analysis of 587 of the donors. Because the 87-base-pair reads could not distinguish some IMGT-functional V segments, including TRBV6-2 and TRBV6-3, those segments were excluded. A few of the identified cytomegalovirus-associated TCR beta chains were confirmed in vitro to be specific for cytomegalovirus antigens. Correlated functional status among segregating V segments might be attributable to linkage disequilibrium, but an unknown experimental factor could not be ruled out. A further reported finding was that TCR beta sequences accurately predicted the HLA-A and HLA-B alleles for most subjects in the first cohort. The only immune exposure information available for the cohort was CMV serostatus. This cohort had only TCR beta chains sequenced, and the lack of alpha or paired-chain data limited which features could be detected. According to a later genetic analysis, donors in an Asian-associated ancestry cluster had fewer N-insertions in productive TCRs than the roughly 700-donor mean. A later analysis associated 17,000 or so TCR beta sequences with specific HLA alleles at a false discovery rate of 0.05. HLA typing was unavailable for some donors at each locus, so association tests used only the typed subset. Cytomegalovirus status was reported to be diagnosed by the classifier with high specificity and sensitivity in both the original and validation cohorts.

Relative to germline, V is 0 bases shorter and J is 4 bases shorter, with 6 bases between their ends. CDR1 and CDR2 are read off the germline V gene as SGHDT and YYEEEE. The CDR3 contains 13 residues, cysteine and phenylalanine counted. Only the CDR3 region is kept as DNA, spanning 39 bases read in frame from base 1. Input material: PBMCs. The chain uses TRBV5-6 and TRBJ2-3, with the D gene not clear enough to name. The TCR sequence derives from a man aged 30-40 years in good health and CMV-seropositive. The CDR3 in this case is CASSLVRADTQYF. The DNA sequence is given as TGTGCCAGCAGCTTGGTCCGGGCAGATACGCAGTATTTT.